This record looks at one T cell receptor (beta chain) sequence and its context. The sample originates from a study of T cell responses to AZD1222 COVID-19 vaccine. TCRdb keeps only in-frame clones here, not all; method: immunoSEQ multiplex PCR. Of some 100,000 clones listed, around 84% are singletons. Per the germline V gene, CDR1 is SGHNT and CDR2 is YENEEA. Trimming removed 5 bases at V and 0 bases at J, with 10 bases between. This CDR3 is 15 amino acids long. This chain links TRBV11-3 with TRBJ2-2; the D is unclear. The sequence came from an adult in good health. This specimen was peripheral blood, taken on day 0 of AZD1222 vaccination. The CDR3 spells CASSKQRTNTGELFF. CDR3 in DNA: TGTGCCAGCAGCAAACAGAGAACGAACACCGGGGAGCTGTTTTTT.